A selection of T cell receptor beta chains follows, all from one sample in a study of CD8 T cells in Susac syndrome. TCRdb redid the calling of the immunoSEQ multiplex PCR reads with MiXCR, one entry per CDR3 protein. The data contain around 150,000 distinct CDR3 sequences, just under 95% of them singletons. Sequencing used CD4+ T cells from PBMCs. The receptors were sampled from a human donor in good health. Each CDR3 is given with its conserved first and last residue. D genes are given only for firm matches. Size is omitted from some rows. Given values are once, few, many or a class for expanded clones.

CDR3	DNA	V	D	J	size
CSAGRGAGEKLFF	TGCAGCGCCGGAAGGGGGGCAGGTGAAAAACTGTTTTTT	TRBV29-1	.	TRBJ1-4	.
CASTRGGYQETQYF	TGTGCCAGCACCAGAGGGGGGTACCAAGAGACCCAGTACTTC	TRBV25-1	.	TRBJ2-5	.
CSELDHTLGNEQFF	TGCAGTGAACTAGACCATACCCTTGGGAATGAGCAGTTCTTC	TRBV20-1	.	TRBJ2-1	once
CASTEGRLNQPQHF	TGTGCCAGCACTGAGGGACGCCTCAATCAGCCCCAGCATTTT	TRBV2	.	TRBJ1-5	.
CASSQTSTGLNHEQYF	TGTGCCAGCAGTCAGACCTCAACAGGACTTAACCACGAGCAGTACTTC	TRBV27	.	TRBJ2-7	.
CASSPRLEIYEQYF	TGTGCCAGCAGCCCCCGACTAGAGATCTACGAGCAGTACTTC	TRBV9	.	TRBJ2-7	.
CASSLAPTGAIYF	TGTGCCAGCAGCTTAGCCCCCACTGGGGCCATATATTTT	TRBV7-9	.	TRBJ1-3	.
CSALRGSNTGELFF	TGCAGTGCCCTGCGGGGTTCGAACACCGGGGAGCTGTTTTTT	TRBV20-1	.	TRBJ2-2	.
CASSSYSYEQYF	TGTGCCAGCAGTTCTTACTCCTACGAGCAGTACTTC	TRBV25-1	.	TRBJ2-7	.
CASSIVAGGGQPQHF	TGTGCCAGTAGTATAGTTGCCGGAGGAGGTCAGCCCCAGCATTTT	TRBV19	.	TRBJ1-5	.
CASRSQGGYTF	TGTGCCAGTAGATCCCAGGGTGGCTACACCTTC	TRBV19	.	TRBJ1-2	.
CASSPPRGSYYNEQFF	TGTGCCAGCAGTCCCCCGCGGGGTAGCTACTACAATGAGCAGTTCTTC	TRBV27	.	TRBJ2-1	.
CSGKIGSNYGYTF	TGCAGCGGAAAAATCGGGAGTAACTATGGCTACACCTTC	TRBV29-1	.	TRBJ1-2	once
CASSQAEGGIAFF	TGTGCCAGCAGCCAAGCCGAGGGGGGTATAGCTTTCTTT	TRBV3-1	.	TRBJ1-1	once
CASSLAVRGGTDTQYF	TGTGCCAGCAGCTTGGCGGTGCGGGGGGGCACAGATACGCAGTATTTT	TRBV5-6	TRBD2	TRBJ2-3	.
CSAIPGSSYNEQFF	TGCAGTGCCATTCCGGGATCGTCATACAATGAGCAGTTCTTC	TRBV20-1	.	TRBJ2-1	.
CATSERQGSSYNEQFF	TGTGCCACCAGTGAGAGACAGGGTAGCTCCTACAATGAGCAGTTCTTC	TRBV24-1	TRBD1	TRBJ2-1	.
CASSPADNYGYTF	TGTGCCAGCAGCCCAGCAGATAACTATGGCTACACCTTC	TRBV3-1	.	TRBJ1-2	.
CASSVTPIAGSQETQYF	TGTGCCAGCAGCGTGACCCCAATAGCGGGGTCCCAAGAGACCCAGTACTTC	TRBV9	TRBD2	TRBJ2-5	.
CASTLDGLLGYTF	TGTGCCAGCACTCTAGACGGACTTCTTGGCTACACCTTC	TRBV6-1	.	TRBJ1-2	.
CASSQDSGTGGLDTQYF	TGTGCCAGCAGCCAAGACTCCGGGACAGGGGGCTTAGATACGCAGTATTTT	TRBV4-2	TRBD1	TRBJ2-3	.
CSVAGQGIYGYTF	TGCAGCGTCGCGGGACAAGGAATCTATGGCTACACCTTC	TRBV29-1	.	TRBJ1-2	.
CASRPTQNTGELFF	TGTGCCAGCAGGCCAACTCAGAACACCGGGGAGCTGTTTTTT	TRBV3-1	.	TRBJ2-2	.
CASSLDGEPNYGYTF	TGCGCCAGCAGCTTGGATGGAGAACCAAACTATGGCTACACCTTC	TRBV5-1	.	TRBJ1-2	.
CASSEYGWGDNEQFF	TGTGCCAGCAGCGAGTACGGCTGGGGAGACAATGAGCAGTTCTTC	TRBV7-2	.	TRBJ2-1	.
CASSVATNTEAFF	TGTGCCAGCAGCGTAGCAACTAACACTGAAGCTTTCTTT	TRBV9	.	TRBJ1-1	few
CSARVAGDTQYF	TGCAGTGCTAGAGTGGCTGGAGATACGCAGTATTTT	TRBV20-1	.	TRBJ2-3	.
CAWSVLDILDYGYTF	TGTGCCTGGAGTGTACTCGACATTCTCGACTATGGCTACACCTTC	TRBV30	.	TRBJ1-2	.
CSARSGGARDTQYF	TGCAGTGCTAGATCCGGGGGGGCCAGAGATACGCAGTATTTT	TRBV20-1	TRBD2	TRBJ2-3	.
CAWSGGIYGYTF	TGTGCCTGGAGTGGAGGGATCTATGGCTACACCTTC	TRBV30	.	TRBJ1-2	.
CSARGTSVDTQYF	TGCAGTGCCAGGGGGACTAGCGTCGATACGCAGTATTTT	TRBV20-1	TRBD2	TRBJ2-3	.
CATSDSGQGFEKLFF	TGTGCCACCAGTGATTCCGGACAGGGGTTTGAAAAACTGTTTTTT	TRBV24-1	TRBD1	TRBJ1-4	once
CASSQDRSSGAETQYF	TGCGCCAGCAGCCAAGATCGATCTAGCGGGGCCGAGACCCAGTACTTC	TRBV4-3	TRBD2	TRBJ2-5	.
CASSQEGQPTDTQYF	TGCGCCAGCAGCCAAGAGGGACAGCCCACAGATACGCAGTATTTT	TRBV4-3	TRBD1	TRBJ2-3	.
CASSPGQPSNYGYTF	TGTGCCAGCTCACCGGGACAGCCTTCTAACTATGGCTACACCTTC	TRBV18	TRBD1	TRBJ1-2	.
CASSMGQGADEQFF	TGTGCCAGTAGTATGGGACAGGGGGCCGATGAGCAGTTCTTC	TRBV19	TRBD1	TRBJ2-1	.
CATNPGQGNIGELFF	TGTGCCACTAACCCGGGACAGGGGAATATCGGGGAGCTGTTTTTT	TRBV15	TRBD1	TRBJ2-2	.
CASSRIITGGSFGELFF	TGTGCCAGCAGCCGGATAATCACAGGGGGTAGTTTCGGGGAGCTGTTTTTT	TRBV27	TRBD1	TRBJ2-2	.
CSASGQGTYEQYF	TGCAGTGCTTCGGGACAGGGGACCTACGAGCAGTACTTC	TRBV20-1	TRBD1	TRBJ2-7	.
CASSPSYREAEQFF	TGTGCCAGCAGTCCATCCTACAGGGAGGCCGAGCAGTTCTTC	TRBV2	.	TRBJ2-1	.
CASTTGQAYEQYF	TGTGCCAGCACCACGGGACAGGCCTACGAGCAGTACTTC	TRBV28	TRBD1	TRBJ2-7	.